Each of the 26 T cell receptor beta chains below was sequenced from the same sample in a study of blood T cell repertoires in COVID-19. Repertoires were generated with immunoSEQ multiplex PCR, while TCRdb's copy carries only in-frame clones and drops some. The table has approximately 200,000 clones, 75% to 90% seen once; the top ten hold 1.2%. The material sequenced was PBMCs or T cells enriched from blood (not recorded which). The origin of the receptors is a man aged 25 to 40 who had recovered from COVID-19.

The chain joins TRBV7-2 to TRBJ2-1, with 7 nucleotides matching TRBD2. Germline values: CDR1 SGHTA, CDR2 FQGNSA. Germline trimming cut 7 bases from V and 8 bases from J; bases unmatched to any gene: 14. The CDR3 is made up of 15 amino acids. This CDR3 reads CASNSLTVGGHEQFF. In DNA, the CDR3 is TGTGCCAGCAACTCCTTAACTGTGGGAGGGCATGAGCAGTTCTTC.

The genes are TRBV2 and TRBJ1-2, with 12 bases fitting TRBD1. The V gene's germline CDR1 is SNHLY and CDR2 FYNNEI. The CDR3 sequence is 15 residues long. Trimming at V came to 5 bases and at J to 7 bases, leaving 8 bases not matched to a gene. DNA for the CDR3: TGTGCCAGCAGTCGGGACAGGGGGCTTGTTGGTGGCTACACCTTC. Translation gives CASSRDRGLVGGYTF.

The rearrangement links TRBV4-1 to TRBJ1-4; D gene uncertain. With 1 base removed from V and 6 bases from J, the gap between germline ends came to 12 bases. CDR1 and CDR2 (germline): MGHRA, YSYEKL. CDR3 length equals 15 residues. The CDR3 bases are TGCGCCAGCAGCCAAGTAAAAGGGAGGGATGAAAAACTGTTTTTT. Encoded protein: CASSQVKGRDEKLFF.

In DNA form, the CDR3 reads TGTGCCAGCAGCACTAGCGGGAGCTCCTACGAGCAGTACTTC. Translation gives CASSTSGSSYEQYF. This chain joins TRBV9 and TRBJ2-7; the match to TRBD2 covers 11 bases. Germline V gene sequence: CDR1 SGDLS, CDR2 YYNGEE. The CDR3 has 14 residues. With 4 bases clipped from V and 0 bases from J, the junction kept 0 bases outside the gene matches.

This clone has just one count. The chain has TRBV6-2 or TRBV6-3 and TRBJ2-2; TRBD2 matches 7 bases. With 2 bases clipped from V and 3 bases from J, the junction kept 9 bases outside the gene matches. The CDR3 covers 17 residues. CDR1 MNHEY and CDR2 SVGEGT come from the germline V gene. The CDR3 nucleotides are TGTGCCAGCAGTTACGCCCGGGGAGGGGCGGACACCGGGGAGCTGTTTTTT. Translated: CASSYARGGADTGELFF.

The V and J genes are TRBV15 and TRBJ2-7; 11 bases align to TRBD2. The CDR3 sequence is 15 residues long. Germline CDR1 LNHNV, CDR2 YYDKDF (reference sequence). V was clipped by 4 bases and J by 3 bases; unmatched bases: 5. The CDR3 spells CATSNRLAGIYEQYF. Here the CDR3 DNA reads TGTGCCACCAGCAACAGACTAGCGGGAATCTACGAGCAGTACTTC.

The chain couples TRBV13 to TRBJ2-7; 9 nucleotides line up with TRBD1. Germline V lookup: CDR1 PRHDT, CDR2 FYEKMQ (reference sequence). V was pared by 1 base and J by 6 bases, with 7 bases of the junction left unmatched. This CDR3 region has 15 residues. The CDR3 is CASSLVDRGAVEQYF. DNA of the CDR3: TGTGCCAGCAGCTTAGTGGACAGGGGTGCCGTCGAGCAGTACTTC.

To note about this clone: An end of the junction differs from the germline gene, which may be a read error. The chain carries TRBV30 and TRBJ2-1, with 8 bases identical to TRBD2. There are 14 residues in the CDR3. CDR1 GTSNPN and CDR2 SVGIG come from the germline V gene (reference sequence). The CDR3 spells CAGSGSGRDNEQFF. DNA for the CDR3: TGTGCCGGGAGCGGGAGCGGTCGGGACAATGAGCAGTTCTTC.

The V and J genes are TRBV7-9 and TRBJ2-1; a weak D match, TRBD1 (5 bases). This CDR3 is built from 16 residues. CDR1 is SEHNR, CDR2 FQNEAQ, per germline (reference sequence). V gave up 0 bases and J gave up 0 bases, with 9 bases separating them. The CDR3, as DNA: TGTGCCAGCAGCTTAGCGGGGCAGGGCTCCTACAATGAGCAGTTCTTC. Residues: CASSLAGQGSYNEQFF.

This rearrangement joins TRBV2 to TRBJ2-5; 11 nucleotides line up with TRBD2. This CDR3 is built from 15 residues. Germline CDR1 SNHLY, CDR2 FYNNEI. V was pared by 6 bases and J by 5 bases, with 8 bases of the junction left unmatched. As DNA, the CDR3 is TGTGCCAGCAGCTTCACTAGCGGGAGTGATGAGACCCAGTACTTC. Translated: CASSFTSGSDETQYF.

The CDR3 sequence: CAWGSDRGLRNTEAFF. The CDR3 nucleotides are TGTGCCTGGGGCTCGGACAGGGGGCTGAGGAACACTGAAGCTTTCTTT. V usage is TRBV30 and J usage is TRBJ1-1, with 11 nucleotides matching TRBD1. CDR1 is GTSNPN and CDR2 is SVGIG in the germline V gene (reference sequence). CDR3 length: 16 residues. The V segment lost 5 bases and the J segment 1 base; nucleotides outside the gene matches: 9.

The CDR3 DNA is TGTGCCAGCAGTTGGACAAACACCGGGGAGCTGTTTTTT. It translates to CASSWTNTGELFF. The V and J genes are TRBV12-3 or TRBV12-4 and TRBJ2-2, with D possibly being TRBD1 (5 bases). The V end was cut by 4 bases, the J end by 2 bases, with 5 bases between. The CDR3 runs to 13 residues.

The chain is built from TRBV5-1 and TRBJ2-1, with D unclear. The CDR3 totals 16 residues. V gave up 0 bases and J gave up 5 bases, with 15 bases separating them. Germline V gene sequence: CDR1 SGHRS, CDR2 YFSETQ. The CDR3 spells CASSLAAFAQNNEQFF. CDR3 in DNA: TGCGCCAGCAGCTTGGCCGCGTTCGCCCAAAACAATGAGCAGTTCTTC.

The V gene is TRBV9, the J gene TRBJ2-5, with 8 bases fitting TRBD2. From germline, CDR1 is SGDLS and CDR2 YYNGEE. V lost 0 bases, J lost 5 bases, and 6 bases stayed unmatched. The CDR3 loop spans 15 amino acids. This CDR3 is CASSVVAGILETQYF. The CDR3 nucleotides read TGTGCCAGCAGCGTAGTAGCGGGGATCCTCGAGACCCAGTACTTC.

The chain uses TRBV19 and TRBJ2-7, with 13 bases identical to TRBD2. V dropped 3 bases and J dropped 3; count of bases not matched to a gene: 8. CDR1 and CDR2 from the germline V gene are LNHDA and SQIVND (reference sequence). This CDR3 contains 17 residues. The CDR3 sequence is CASSISRTSGSLYEQYF. The CDR3 coding sequence is TGTGCCAGTAGTATTTCCCGGACTAGCGGGAGTCTCTACGAGCAGTACTTC.

The V gene is TRBV6-6, the J gene TRBJ2-5, with no clear D. The CDR3 length is 15 residues. Trimming removed 2 bases at V and 4 bases at J, with 14 bases between. Looked up from germline, CDR1 is MNHNY and CDR2 is SVGAGI (reference sequence). The CDR3 loop is CASSYTGWPAETQYF. The CDR3 coding sequence is TGTGCCAGCAGTTACACCGGGTGGCCCGCAGAGACCCAGTACTTC.

The chain combines TRBV5-5 with TRBJ1-4; D is perhaps TRBD1 (5 bases). Germline CDR1 SGHKS, CDR2 YYEKEE (reference sequence). The CDR3 consists of 13 residues. The V end was cut by 2 bases, the J end by 7 bases, with 9 bases between. CDR3 DNA sequence: TGTGCCAGCAGCTTAACAGGTTCTGAAAAACTGTTTTTT. Its translation is CASSLTGSEKLFF.

Only one count was recorded for this clone. This chain uses TRBV2 with TRBJ2-3, with D possibly matching TRBD1 (5 bases). The V gene lost 8 bases and the J gene lost 0 bases, with 15 bases spanning the gap. The V gene's germline CDR1 is SNHLY and CDR2 FYNNEI. The CDR3 has 15 residues. DNA of the CDR3: TGTGCCAGCGACAGAACAGGATCTAGCACAGATACGCAGTATTTT. It is translated as CASDRTGSSTDTQYF.

This clone was recorded a few times. V gene TRBV4-1 combines with J gene TRBJ2-1; 14 bases are shared with TRBD2. The CDR3 totals 15 residues. Trimming took 3 bases from V and 9 from J; bases not matched to a gene: 4. Germline values: CDR1 MGHRA, CDR2 YSYEKL. The DNA of the CDR3 is TGCGCCAGCAGCCAGCCGGGACTAGCGGGGGTTGAGCAGTTCTTC. Translation: CASSQPGLAGVEQFF.

The chain has TRBV19 and TRBJ1-6; 8 nucleotides match TRBD1. CDR1 and CDR2 (germline): LNHDA, SQIVND (reference sequence). There are 18 residues in the CDR3. J lost 5 bases, V lost 10 bases, and 19 bases had no gene match. CDR3 sequence (DNA): TGTGCCACCCAAGGCGTTGTGGGGGGGACAGGTCATAATTCACCCCTCCACTTT. Residues: CATQGVVGGTGHNSPLHF.

In this sample, this clone turned up once. The rearrangement links TRBV5-5 to TRBJ1-4, with 8 bases aligning to TRBD1. V gave up 1 base and J gave up 12 bases; unmatched junction bases: 2. Germline V gene lookup returns CDR1 SGHKS and CDR2 YYEKEE (reference sequence). This CDR3 is 12 amino acids long. In DNA form, the CDR3 reads TGTGCCAGCAGCTTGACAGGGGGGGAACTGTTTTTT. It codes for CASSLTGGELFF. The whole variable domain, filled in from reference TRBV5-5 and TRBJ1-4, reads DAGVTQSPTHLIKTRGQQVTLRCSPISGHKSVSWYQQVLGQGPQFIFQYYEKEERGRGNFPDRFSARQFPNYSSELNVNALLLGDSALYLCASSLTGGELFFGSGTQLSVL.

In this sample, this clone turned up a few times. The chain uses TRBV11-2 and TRBJ2-7; 9 bases map to TRBD1. The V segment lost 5 bases and the J segment 5 bases; nucleotides outside the gene matches: 7. This CDR3 is 14 amino acids long. Germline CDR1 reads SGHAT; CDR2 reads FQNNGV. CDR3 protein: CASSLGQGRNEQYF. CDR3 coding DNA: TGTGCCAGCAGCCTGGGACAGGGTAGGAACGAGCAGTACTTC.

CDR3 protein: CASSQSPATNEKLFF. CDR3 DNA: TGTGCCAGCAGCCAGTCCCCGGCAACTAATGAAAAACTGTTTTTT. The chain combines TRBV4-2 with TRBJ1-4; unclear D gene. The CDR3 covers 15 residues. The germline gives CDR1 LGHNA, CDR2 YNFKEQ. Trimming shortened V by 3 bases and J by 0 bases, and 8 bases separated the two germline ends.

This clone showed up just once. The chain employs TRBV6-2 or TRBV6-3 and TRBJ2-1, with D perhaps matching TRBD2 (6 bases). The CDR3 sequence is 16 residues long. Germline CDR1 and CDR2: MNHEY and SVGEGT. Between the trimmed V and J ends, which lost 2 bases and 4 bases, there was a span of 15 bases. CDR3 bases: TGTGCCAGCAGTTACCGCGGAAGCGGGCCTTACAATGAGCAGTTCTTC. As protein: CASSYRGSGPYNEQFF.

The chain combines TRBV12-3 or TRBV12-4 with TRBJ2-7; D not certain. V lost 8 bases, J lost 1 base, and 9 bases lay in between. This CDR3 is built from 12 residues. In DNA, the CDR3 is TGTGCCAGCTCGCAGGAATCCTACGAGCAGTACTTC. Protein: CASSQESYEQYF.

J is TRBJ1-2 and V is TRBV4-2; no firm D call. The length of the CDR3 is 15 residues. V shed 3 bases and J shed 7 bases, with 18 bases lying between them. CDR1 and CDR2 from the germline V gene are LGHNA and YNFKEQ. DNA of the CDR3: TGTGCCAGCAGCCAGGAGTCCCGGTTAGTAAGTGGCTACACCTTC. It yields the protein CASSQESRLVSGYTF.